The 13 T cell receptor beta chains below all came from one sample that was sequenced in a study of T cell changes during pregnancy in multiple sclerosis. The method was immunoSEQ multiplex PCR; TCRdb's version includes in-frame clones alone and lacks a portion of them. The repertoire consists of 30,000 to 35,000 clones, with 90% occurring once and the leading ten covering roughly an eighth. The sample consisted of CD8+ T cells from peripheral blood mononuclear cells, taken in the first trimester of pregnancy. The receptors come from a female donor with multiple sclerosis, enrolled in a pregnancy study.

The chain employs TRBV10-3 and TRBJ1-2, with TRBD1 matching 9 bases. The CDR3 spans 12 residues. The J segment lost 12 bases and the V segment lost 7 bases, leaving 9 bases of the junction unmatched. Germline assignment: CDR1 ENHRY and CDR2 SYGVKD. CDR3 nucleotides: TGTGCCATCACGGTGACAGGGGGTTTCCACACCTTC. Protein: CAITVTGGFHTF.

The chain is built from TRBV30 and TRBJ2-7; D not resolved. The CDR3 is made up of 13 amino acids. In germline, CDR1 is GTSNPN, CDR2 SVGIG (reference sequence). Trimming stripped 3 bases from V and 0 bases from J, with 9 bases between. This CDR3 is CAWRAVSSYEQYF. The CDR3 bases are TGTGCCTGGAGGGCGGTGAGCTCCTACGAGCAGTACTTC. The full variable domain, with the rest looked up from reference TRBV30 and TRBJ2-7, is SQTIHQWPATLVQPVGSPLSLECTVEGTSNPNLYWYRQAAGRGLQLLFYSVGIGQISSEVPQNLSASRPQDRQFILSSKKLLLSDSGFYLCAWRAVSSYEQYFGPGTRLTVT.

This rearrangement joins TRBV6-4 to TRBJ2-3, with 7 bases that match TRBD2. This CDR3 has 14 residues. The junction had 4 bases not matched to a gene; V was cut back by 2 bases and J by 5 bases. CDR1 and CDR2 from the germline V gene are MRHNA and SNTAGT. The CDR3 loop is CASSDGRAGDTQYF. The CDR3 bases are TGTGCCAGCAGTGACGGGAGGGCTGGAGATACGCAGTATTTT.

The V call is TRBV5-5, the J call TRBJ2-3, with TRBD2 matching 7 bases. With V trimmed by 1 base and J by 1 base, 0 bases remained unmatched. The CDR3 is 14 amino acids. The germline V gene encodes CDR1 SGHKS and CDR2 YYEKEE (reference sequence). The CDR3 is CASSLTSGTDTQYF. CDR3 coding DNA: TGTGCCAGCAGCTTGACTAGCGGCACAGATACGCAGTATTTT.

V gene TRBV28 combines with J gene TRBJ1-2, with D perhaps matching TRBD1 (6 bases). The CDR3 is made up of 16 amino acids. Germline V gene data show CDR1 as MDHEN and CDR2 as SYDVKM. V was pared by 1 base and J by 6 bases, with 18 bases between. DNA of the CDR3: TGTGCCAGCAGTTTATTAGATACAGGGTCGGAGGATGGCTACACCTTC. It encodes CASSLLDTGSEDGYTF.

The gene calls are TRBV4-1 and TRBJ2-1; no definite D call. V lost 1 base, J lost 4 bases, and 8 bases lay in between. The CDR3 sequence is 14 residues long. Germline CDR1 and CDR2: MGHRA and YSYEKL. CDR3 in amino acids: CASSQGSLYNEQFF. The CDR3 region has the DNA TGCGCCAGCAGCCAAGGATCCCTATACAATGAGCAGTTCTTC.

V and J are TRBV28 and TRBJ2-5, with 11 bases lining up with TRBD2. This CDR3 comprises 13 residues. CDR1 is MDHEN, CDR2 SYDVKM, per germline. V was clipped by 7 bases and J by 5 bases; unmatched bases: 3. This CDR3 is CASKVAGGETQYF. In nucleotides, the CDR3 is TGTGCCAGCAAAGTAGCGGGAGGGGAGACCCAGTACTTC.

The CDR3, as DNA: TGTGCCAGCAGGGAGACCGGCGGCTATGGCTACACCTTC. Translated: CASRETGGYGYTF. This rearrangement joins TRBV14 to TRBJ1-2; D is undetermined. CDR1 SGHDN and CDR2 FVKESK come from the germline V gene. V gave up 6 bases and J gave up 4 bases, with 12 bases separating them. This CDR3 has 13 amino acids.

The chain is built from TRBV2 and TRBJ2-1, with TRBD1 as a possible D gene (6 bases). The V end was cut by 0 bases, the J end by 14 bases, with 20 bases between. Germline V CDR1 and CDR2: SNHLY, FYNNEI. This CDR3 spans 15 amino acids. The CDR3 DNA reads TGTGCCAGCAGTGAAGCGTACCGGGGACACGGTTCGGAGTTCTTC. Amino acids: CASSEAYRGHGSEFF. Drawing the rest from reference TRBV2 and TRBJ2-1, the complete variable domain is EPEVTQTPSHQVTQMGQEVILRCVPISNHLYFYWYRQILGQKVEFLVSFYNNEISEKSEIFDDQFSVERPDGSNFTLKIRSTKLEDSAMYFCASSEAYRGHGSEFFGPGTRLTVL.

The V call is TRBV6-5, the J call TRBJ1-1; D possibly corresponds to TRBD1 (5 bases). This CDR3 region has 11 residues. Germline CDR1 and CDR2: MNHEY and SVGAGI. The V and J ends lost 7 bases and 10 bases respectively, with 13 bases between them. CDR3 bases: TGTGCCAGCATCATAGGGGTTCGAGCTTTCTTT. It specifies CASIIGVRAFF.

This chain joins TRBV29-1 and TRBJ2-5; D not resolved. CDR1 and CDR2 (germline): SQVTM, ANQGSEA. V lost 0 bases to trimming and J lost 7 bases, with 12 bases between them. The CDR3 is 13 amino acids. The CDR3 reads CSVEDALRGTQYF. The CDR3, as DNA: TGCAGCGTTGAAGATGCTTTGAGAGGGACCCAGTACTTC.

The rearrangement uses TRBV4-1 and TRBJ1-1; 9 bases match TRBD1. The CDR3 sequence is 14 residues long. With 4 bases clipped from V and 5 bases from J, the junction kept 5 bases outside the gene matches. CDR1 and CDR2 (germline): MGHRA, YSYEKL. The CDR3 coding sequence is TGCGCCAGCAGCCTTACAGGGGGCGGGACTGAAGCTTTCTTT. Its protein product is CASSLTGGGTEAFF.

J is TRBJ1-1 and V is TRBV2; D is perhaps TRBD1 (6 bases). V was clipped by 6 bases and J by 5 bases, with 10 bases between them. The CDR3 sequence is 12 residues long. In germline, CDR1 is SNHLY, CDR2 FYNNEI. Written as DNA, the CDR3 is TGTGCCAGCAGGCAGGGGTTAACTGAAGCTTTCTTT. Amino acids: CASRQGLTEAFF. Full variable domain (outside the CDR3, taken from reference TRBV2 and TRBJ1-1): EPEVTQTPSHQVTQMGQEVILRCVPISNHLYFYWYRQILGQKVEFLVSFYNNEISEKSEIFDDQFSVERPDGSNFTLKIRSTKLEDSAMYFCASRQGLTEAFFGQGTRLTVV.